The clone carrying this T cell receptor beta chain was counted between two and nine times. In the same sample, other DNA sequences code for this CDR3. The CDR3 sequence is 11 residues long. The germline gives CDR1 SQVTM, CDR2 ANQGSEA. Data came from immunoSEQ multiplex PCR; TCRdb stores just in-frame clones and leaves some out. The sample records 1,100,000 or so clones, about four fifths being singletons. This record comes from a study of shared clonotypes between healthy human individuals. Sequenced material: memory CD4+ T cells from PBMCs. Subset reported: CD45RA-negative fraction. The rearrangement links TRBV29-1 to TRBJ2-5, with D hard to call. TRBJ2-7 matches the DNA end more closely, so the J call is doubtful. The receptor was isolated from a man aged 18 to 29 in good health. Some clones in this sample may be carry-over from other donors' samples. The CDR3 region is CSVDSGYEQYF. CDR3 in DNA: TGCAGCGTTGATTCGGGTTACGAGCAGTACTTC.